This T cell receptor (beta chain) is drawn from a study of T cells after yellow fever vaccination. Study-level points and caveats: Some clonotypes, a small share, were shared between CD4 and CD8 compartments. Abundant clonotypes (contaminants from the bulk population) could be present in FACS-sorted repertoires.

Only a few counts were recorded for this clonotype. The antigen remains undetermined. TCRdb passed the 5' RACE reads through MiXCR, listing each CDR3 protein once. The sample yields around 320,000 distinct CDR3 sequences, around 4.3% seen once. In germline, CDR1 is MGHRA, CDR2 YSYEKL. The V end was cut by 1 base, the J end by 2 bases, with 21 bases between. The CDR3 is 19 residues long. J is TRBJ1-5 and V is TRBV4-1; possible D gene TRBD1, 6 bases. This clonotype was obtained from a man aged 18-30 years who received the YFV17D yellow fever vaccine. The sequenced sample was PBMCs, obtained 15 days after the yellow fever booster vaccination. CDR3 coding DNA: TGCGCCAGCAGCCAAGCCGGGGGGGGCGGTGACAGTGGCAATCAGCCCCAGCATTTT. Encoded protein: CASSQAGGGGDSGNQPQHF.